This T cell receptor (beta chain) appears in the sequencing data of a study of shared clonotypes between healthy human individuals. This CDR3 comprises 11 residues. Trimming stripped 1 base from V and 10 bases from J, with 8 bases between. In germline, CDR1 is SNHLY, CDR2 FYNNEI. A remark on this clone: The target antigen is unknown.

Produced via immunoSEQ multiplex PCR; TCRdb's table is partial and in-frame only. The sample holds about 320,000 clones, around 86% seen once. Whole-study results and caveats: Represented genetic and exposure-history diversity was restricted by having few donors.

The chain recombines TRBV2 with TRBJ2-7, with D unresolved. The sample consisted of memory CD8+ T cells sorted from blood. Described subset: CD45RO+ cells pooled with CCR7-negative TemRA cells. The clonotype comes from a man aged 18-30 years in good health. The CDR3 region is CASSEVGNQYF. DNA for the CDR3: TGTGCCAGCAGTGAAGTTGGAAACCAGTACTTC.